The present T cell receptor (beta chain) was sequenced within a study of response to subunit inactivated influenza vaccine. Germline V gene sequence: CDR1 ENHRY, CDR2 SYGVKD. The CDR3 sequence is 14 residues long. The V end lost 3 bases, the J end lost 2 bases, and 8 bases lay between the germline ends. Findings and caveats of the study: With each seasonal influenza vaccination, the authors suggested, few new T cells are recruited.

Note on this clonotype: As yet, its antigen is unknown.

Each CDR3 protein gets one entry after TCRdb re-called the RT-PCR reads with MiXCR. The sample lists 650,000 or so distinct CDR3 sequences; 12% to 15% were seen once. The material sequenced was PBMCs from blood, taken roughly 15 days before vaccination. The chain is built from TRBV10-3 and TRBJ1-5; no firm D call. The receptor was isolated from a man aged 50-59 years who received an inactivated influenza vaccine. CDR3 loop: CAISDGNRNQPQHF. DNA for the CDR3: TGTGCCATCAGTGATGGGAACCGCAATCAGCCCCAGCATTTT.